The 6 T cell receptor beta chains in this list originate from one sample, sequenced in a study of CD8+ T cells in alopecia areata (dated by TCRdb to 2017 to 2018). Explained via the paper, the time point label denotes: baseline before oral tofacitinib. Library method: the immunoSEQ multiplex PCR assay. To provide template for TCR sequencing, every sample had RNA extracted and reverse transcribed into cDNA. The table comes from immuneACCESS by way of TCRdb, which keeps in-frame sequences with V and J called. Part of the clones is missing from these tables; in studies checked, under half for an unresolved V gene and the rest for unknown reasons. The sample includes about 200,000 clones, with more than 45% observed a single time. Approximately 0.45% of the sample comes from the top ten. The material sequenced was CD4+ T cells sorted from blood, taken at week 0. The receptors were gathered from a human donor with alopecia areata.

The chain has TRBV30 and TRBJ1-4; no reliable D call. Trimming stripped 4 bases from V and 7 bases from J, with 10 bases between. CDR3 length equals 12 residues. Germline CDR1 GTSNPN, CDR2 SVGIG (reference sequence). Here the CDR3 reads CAWTVGSEKLFF. The CDR3 nucleotides are TGTGCCTGGACCGTCGGGAGTGAAAAACTGTTTTTT.

The chain joins TRBV4-1 to TRBJ2-7; D ambiguous. Germline CDR1 MGHRA, CDR2 YSYEKL. V lost 4 bases, J lost 6 bases, and 13 bases lay in between. This CDR3 has 13 residues. The CDR3 nucleotides are TGCGCCAGCAGCCCCTCTGGTCCCCTCGAGCAGTACTTC. Its protein is CASSPSGPLEQYF.

The chain uses TRBV30 and TRBJ1-2; TRBD1 is a possible D gene (6 bases). Germline CDR1 reads GTSNPN; CDR2 reads SVGIG (reference sequence). This CDR3 comprises 12 residues. V was pared by 5 bases and J by 3 bases, with 10 bases between. The CDR3 sequence: CAWETGDYGYTF. CDR3 DNA sequence: TGTGCCTGGGAGACAGGTGACTATGGCTACACCTTC.

V and J are TRBV6-6 and TRBJ2-6; tentative D call: TRBD1 (5 bases). The germline V gene encodes CDR1 MNHNY and CDR2 SVGAGI (reference sequence). Deletions cut 6 bases from V and 2 bases from J, with 11 bases between. This CDR3 comprises 15 residues. This CDR3 reads CASSPQVPGANVLTF. The CDR3 nucleotides are TGTGCCAGCAGCCCACAGGTTCCTGGGGCCAACGTCCTGACTTTC.

The rearrangement joins TRBV18 to TRBJ2-5, with D perhaps matching TRBD1 (6 bases). The last part of the DNA fits TRBJ2-7 better; the J call may be wrong. The CDR3 length is 14 residues. Germline loops: CDR1 KGHSH, CDR2 LQKENI. The CDR3 loop reads CASSLNRDIYEQYF. CDR3 nucleotides: TGTGCCAGCTCACTTAACAGGGATATCTACGAGCAGTACTTC.

This clone was seen a few times. V usage is TRBV29-1 and J usage is TRBJ2-7; 9 bases line up with TRBD1. Germline CDR1 SQVTM, CDR2 ANQGSEA. The CDR3 is made up of 12 amino acids. With V trimmed by 6 bases and J by 5 bases, 5 bases remained unmatched. The DNA of the CDR3 is TGCAGCGTCGCCACAGGGGGCAACGAGCAGTACTTC. Translating it yields CSVATGGNEQYF.